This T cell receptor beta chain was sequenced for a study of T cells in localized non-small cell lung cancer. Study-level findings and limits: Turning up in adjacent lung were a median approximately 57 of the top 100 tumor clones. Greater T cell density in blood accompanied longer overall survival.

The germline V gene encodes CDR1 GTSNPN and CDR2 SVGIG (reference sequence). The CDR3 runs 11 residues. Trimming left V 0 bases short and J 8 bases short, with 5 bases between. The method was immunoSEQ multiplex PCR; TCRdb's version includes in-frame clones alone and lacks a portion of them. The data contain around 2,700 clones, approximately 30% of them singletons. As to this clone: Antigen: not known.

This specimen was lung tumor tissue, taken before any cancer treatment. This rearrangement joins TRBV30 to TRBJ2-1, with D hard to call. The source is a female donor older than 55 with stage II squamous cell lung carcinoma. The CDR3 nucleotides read TGTGCCTGGAGTGTATACCATGAGCAGTTCTTC. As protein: CAWSVYHEQFF.